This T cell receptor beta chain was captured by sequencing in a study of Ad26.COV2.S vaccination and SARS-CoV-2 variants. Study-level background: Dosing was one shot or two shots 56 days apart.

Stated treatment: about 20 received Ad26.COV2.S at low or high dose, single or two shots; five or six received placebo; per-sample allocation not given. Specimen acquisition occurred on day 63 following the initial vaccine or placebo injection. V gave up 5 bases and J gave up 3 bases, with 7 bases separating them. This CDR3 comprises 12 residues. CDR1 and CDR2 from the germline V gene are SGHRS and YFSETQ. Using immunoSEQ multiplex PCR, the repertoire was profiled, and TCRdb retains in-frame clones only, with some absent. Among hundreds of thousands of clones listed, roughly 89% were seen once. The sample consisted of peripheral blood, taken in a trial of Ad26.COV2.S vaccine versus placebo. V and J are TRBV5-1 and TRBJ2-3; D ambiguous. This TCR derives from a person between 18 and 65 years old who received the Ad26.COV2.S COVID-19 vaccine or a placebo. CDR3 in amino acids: CASRVSTDTQYF. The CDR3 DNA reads TGCGCCAGCAGGGTGTCGACAGATACGCAGTATTTT.